The text below deals with one T cell receptor (beta chain). Its antigen remains unknown. This CDR3 comprises 13 residues. Trimming pared 2 bases from V and 11 bases from J, leaving 11 bases between. Germline loops: CDR1 SGHDT, CDR2 YYEEEE. This sample is part of a study of regulatory dendritic cells for organ transplantation. The study's findings and limits: Memory CD8+ T cells were the most oligoclonal; naive cells were highly diverse.

Some clones are missing from TCRdb's copy, which holds only in-frame ones; the method was immunoSEQ multiplex PCR. Among around 19,000 clones listed, about 79% were seen once. The clonotype comes from a human donor in good health. The chain employs TRBV5-6 and TRBJ1-6; D gene uncertain. Input material: memory CD4+ T cells from blood. Subset here: CD45RO+ memory T cells. The CDR3 spells CASSLRPEAPLHF. CDR3 sequence (DNA): TGTGCCAGCAGCTTAAGGCCCGAGGCACCCCTCCACTTT.